This TCR beta chain was sequenced for a study of naive and memory T cell subsets. General study results and limits: Possibly reflecting memory cells re-expressing CD45RA, a few larger clonotypes occurred in naive repertoires, especially CD8.

Both TRBC1 and TRBC2 were covered by a beta constant-region primer of two equimolar oligonucleotides. Nested alpha and beta constant-region primers with the SP2 primer drove four PCR rounds on ligated cDNA. TCRdb passed the UMI-ligation and nested PCR reads through MiXCR, listing each CDR3 protein once. The sample records 150,000 or so distinct CDR3 sequences, roughly 22% being singletons. This CDR3 is 14 amino acids long. Germline lookup yields CDR1 SGHRS and CDR2 YFSETQ. Trimming cost V 0 bases and J 2 bases, with 5 bases left between them. This clonotype was seen many times. What it binds is not known.

The sequencing input was naive CD4+ T cells from blood. The receptor was derived from a human donor in good health. This sequence joins TRBV5-1 and TRBJ2-2; D is undetermined. The CDR3 loop reads CASSLVGNTGELFF. CDR3 coding DNA: TGCGCCAGCAGCTTGGTTGGCAACACCGGGGAGCTGTTTTTT.